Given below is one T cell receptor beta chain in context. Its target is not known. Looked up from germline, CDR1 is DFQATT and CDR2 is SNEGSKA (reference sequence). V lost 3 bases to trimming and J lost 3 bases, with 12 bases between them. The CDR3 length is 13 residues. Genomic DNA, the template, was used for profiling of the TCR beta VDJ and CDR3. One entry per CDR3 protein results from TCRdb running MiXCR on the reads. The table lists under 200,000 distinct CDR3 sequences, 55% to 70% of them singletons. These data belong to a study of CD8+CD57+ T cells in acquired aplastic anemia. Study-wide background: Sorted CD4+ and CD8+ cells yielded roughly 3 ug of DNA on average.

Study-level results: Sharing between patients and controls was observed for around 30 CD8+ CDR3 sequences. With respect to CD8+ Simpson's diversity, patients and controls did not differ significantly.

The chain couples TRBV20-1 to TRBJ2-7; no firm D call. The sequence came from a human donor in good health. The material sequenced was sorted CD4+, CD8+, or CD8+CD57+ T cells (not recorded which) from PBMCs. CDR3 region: CSARVTSGYEQYF. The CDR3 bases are TGCAGTGCTAGGGTTACTTCGGGCTACGAGCAGTACTTC.